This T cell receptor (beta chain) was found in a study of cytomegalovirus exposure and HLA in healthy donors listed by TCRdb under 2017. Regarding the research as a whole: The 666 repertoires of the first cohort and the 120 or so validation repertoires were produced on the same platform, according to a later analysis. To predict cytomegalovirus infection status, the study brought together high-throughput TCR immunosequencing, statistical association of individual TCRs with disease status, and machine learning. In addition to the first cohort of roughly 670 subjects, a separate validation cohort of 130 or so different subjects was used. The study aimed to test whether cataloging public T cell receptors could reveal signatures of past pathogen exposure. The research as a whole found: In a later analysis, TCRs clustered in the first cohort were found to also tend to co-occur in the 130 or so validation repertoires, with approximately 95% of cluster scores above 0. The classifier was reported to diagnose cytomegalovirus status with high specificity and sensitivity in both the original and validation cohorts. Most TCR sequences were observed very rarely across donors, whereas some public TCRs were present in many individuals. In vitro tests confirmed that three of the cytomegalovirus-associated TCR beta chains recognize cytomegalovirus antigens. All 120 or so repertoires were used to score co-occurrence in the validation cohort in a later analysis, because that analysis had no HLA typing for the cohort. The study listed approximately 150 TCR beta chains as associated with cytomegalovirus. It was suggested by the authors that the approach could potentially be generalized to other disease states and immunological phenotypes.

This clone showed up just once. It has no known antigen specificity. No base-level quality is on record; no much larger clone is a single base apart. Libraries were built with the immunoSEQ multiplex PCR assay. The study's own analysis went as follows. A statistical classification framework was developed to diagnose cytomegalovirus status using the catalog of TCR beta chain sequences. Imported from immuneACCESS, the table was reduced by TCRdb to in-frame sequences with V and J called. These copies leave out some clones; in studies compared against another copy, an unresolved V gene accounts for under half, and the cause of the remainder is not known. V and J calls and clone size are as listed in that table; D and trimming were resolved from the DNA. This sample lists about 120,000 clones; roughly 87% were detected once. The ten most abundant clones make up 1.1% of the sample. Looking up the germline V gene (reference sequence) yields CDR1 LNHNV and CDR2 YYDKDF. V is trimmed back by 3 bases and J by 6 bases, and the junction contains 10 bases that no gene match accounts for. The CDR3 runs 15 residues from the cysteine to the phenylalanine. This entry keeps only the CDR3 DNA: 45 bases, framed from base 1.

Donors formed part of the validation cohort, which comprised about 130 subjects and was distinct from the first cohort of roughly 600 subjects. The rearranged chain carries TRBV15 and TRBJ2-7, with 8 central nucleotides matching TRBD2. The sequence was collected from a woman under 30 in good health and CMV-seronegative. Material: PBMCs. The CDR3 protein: CATSSYGRAVGEQYF. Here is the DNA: TGTGCCACCAGCAGCTACGGGAGGGCCGTCGGCGAGCAGTACTTC.